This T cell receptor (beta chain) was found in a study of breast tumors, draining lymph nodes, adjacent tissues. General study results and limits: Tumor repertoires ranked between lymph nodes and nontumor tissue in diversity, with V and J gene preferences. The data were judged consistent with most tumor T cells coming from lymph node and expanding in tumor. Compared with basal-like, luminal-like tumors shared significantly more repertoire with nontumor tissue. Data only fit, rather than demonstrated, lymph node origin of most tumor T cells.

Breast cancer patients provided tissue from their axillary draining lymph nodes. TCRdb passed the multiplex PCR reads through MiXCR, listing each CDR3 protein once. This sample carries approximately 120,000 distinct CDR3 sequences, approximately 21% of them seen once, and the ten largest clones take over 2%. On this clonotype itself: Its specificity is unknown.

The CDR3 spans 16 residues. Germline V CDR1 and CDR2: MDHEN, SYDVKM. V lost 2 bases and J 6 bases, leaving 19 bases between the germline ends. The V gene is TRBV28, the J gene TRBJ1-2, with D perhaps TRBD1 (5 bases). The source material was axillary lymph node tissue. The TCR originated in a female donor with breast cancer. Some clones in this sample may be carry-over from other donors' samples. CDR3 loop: CASSLVSGTVEDGYTF. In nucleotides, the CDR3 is TGTGCCAGCAGTTTAGTTAGCGGGACGGTGGAGGATGGCTACACCTTC.